The 27 T cell receptor beta chains in this list originate from one sample, sequenced in a study of OX40 agonist ivuxolimab in advanced cancers. TCRdb keeps only in-frame clones here, not all; method: immunoSEQ multiplex PCR. The table shows about 82,000 clones, with approximately 85% occurring only once. Sequencing was performed on CD4+ or CD8+ T cells sorted from blood, taken in a trial of the OX40 agonist ivuxolimab. The origin of the receptors is an adult with an advanced solid tumor such as melanoma, head and neck, liver or kidney cancer.

J is TRBJ2-6 and V is TRBV28, with TRBD1 as a possible D gene (5 bases). Germline V gene data show CDR1 as MDHEN and CDR2 as SYDVKM. There are 16 residues in the CDR3. Trimming stripped 1 base from V and 2 bases from J, with 9 bases between. CDR3 sequence reads: CASSLSGNTGANVLTF. CDR3 nucleotide sequence: TGTGCCAGCAGTTTATCAGGGAACACTGGGGCCAACGTCCTGACTTTC.

The chain is built from TRBV28 and TRBJ1-3; TRBD1 agrees at 8 bases. CDR1 and CDR2 from the germline V gene are MDHEN and SYDVKM. There are 14 residues in the CDR3. The V gene end was trimmed by 7 bases and the J gene end by 2 bases; junction bases not matched to a gene: 4. The CDR3 reads CASTLTGAGNTIYF. CDR3 in DNA: TGTGCCAGCACCCTGACAGGGGCTGGAAACACCATATATTTT.

This sequence joins TRBV5-4 and TRBJ2-5; D might be TRBD1 (5 bases). Germline-derived CDR1 and CDR2 are SGHNT and YYREEE (reference sequence). The CDR3 length is 13 residues. Trimming stripped 4 bases from V and 4 bases from J, with 11 bases between. In DNA, the CDR3 is TGTGCCAGCAGCGGCAGGGTCCCAGAGACCCAGTACTTC. Translating gives CASSGRVPETQYF. The full variable domain, rest sourced from reference TRBV5-4 and TRBJ2-5, is ETGVTQSPTHLIKTRGQQVTLRCSSQSGHNTVSWYQQALGQGPQFIFQYYREEENGRGNFPPRFSGLQFPNYSSELNVNALELDDSALYLCASSGRVPETQYFGPGTRLLVL.

This clone turned up a few times. The chain links TRBV10-3 to TRBJ2-3; D not resolved. V lost 4 bases and J lost 5, with 7 bases in between. The germline gives CDR1 ENHRY, CDR2 SYGVKD. The CDR3 length is 12 residues. The CDR3 DNA follows: TGTGCCATCAGTGGACTTGGAGATACGCAGTATTTT. Protein: CAISGLGDTQYF.

The chain uses TRBV19 and TRBJ2-5, with D perhaps TRBD2 (6 bases). V was pared by 5 bases and J by 2 bases, with 12 bases between. This CDR3 region has 14 residues. Germline values: CDR1 LNHDA, CDR2 SQIVND (reference sequence). CDR3 bases: TGTGCCAGTAGTGCAACAGGAGGGCAAGAGACCCAGTACTTC. It yields the protein CASSATGGQETQYF.

V usage is TRBV6-1 and J usage is TRBJ2-3; 7 nucleotides agree with TRBD1. Germline-derived CDR1 and CDR2 are MNHNS and SASEGT. CDR3 size: 14 residues. J lost 2 bases, V lost 6 bases, and 5 bases had no gene match. In DNA, the CDR3 is TGTGCCAGCAGGGGGGACAGATACACAGATACGCAGTATTTT. Translation: CASRGDRYTDTQYF.

The J gene is TRBJ1-1, the V gene TRBV2; TRBD1 matches at 7 bases. With 6 bases clipped from V and 4 bases from J, the junction kept 8 bases outside the gene matches. The CDR3 is 14 residues long. CDR1 and CDR2 (germline): SNHLY, FYNNEI. The CDR3 DNA reads TGTGCCAGCAGGCTTCAGGGGGAAGGCACTGAAGCTTTCTTT. Translating it yields CASRLQGEGTEAFF.

The genes are TRBV28 and TRBJ2-7; D remains ambiguous. The germline V and J ends were trimmed by 3 bases and 0 bases, with 12 bases remaining between them. Germline loops: CDR1 MDHEN, CDR2 SYDVKM. The CDR3 loop spans 15 amino acids. CDR3 residues: CASSLFQPGSYEQYF. The DNA for the CDR3 is TGTGCCAGCAGTTTGTTCCAGCCTGGCTCCTACGAGCAGTACTTC. The full variable domain, completed using reference TRBV28 and TRBJ2-7, is DVKVTQSSRYLVKRTGEKVFLECVQDMDHENMFWYRQDPGLGLRLIYFSYDVKMKEKGDIPEGYSVSREKKERFSLILESASTNQTSMYLCASSLFQPGSYEQYFGPGTRLTVT.

The chain is built from TRBV30 and TRBJ1-1, with a weak D call TRBD1 (5 bases). CDR3 length: 14 amino acids. Germline V lookup: CDR1 GTSNPN, CDR2 SVGIG (reference sequence). The V gene lost 0 bases and the J gene lost 7 bases, with 15 bases spanning the gap. The CDR3 DNA reads TGTGCCTGGAGTGTACCCGGACGAACAGGTGAAGCTTTCTTT. Its translation: CAWSVPGRTGEAFF.

CDR3 amino acids: CASSLSRPDRNTIYF. The CDR3 nucleotides are TGTGCCAGCAGCTTGAGTAGGCCCGATCGAAACACCATATATTTT. The V gene is TRBV11-2, the J gene TRBJ1-3; D is unresolved. Trimming shortened V by 3 bases and J by 5 bases, and 14 bases separated the two germline ends. The length of the CDR3 is 15 residues. CDR1 is SGHAT and CDR2 is FQNNGV in the germline V gene.

The gene calls are TRBV7-9 and TRBJ1-5; D is unresolved. Germline-derived CDR1 and CDR2 are SEHNR and FQNEAQ (reference sequence). The CDR3 spans 13 residues. Deletions cut 2 bases from V and 5 bases from J, with 7 bases between. The CDR3 reads CASSLSSDQPQHF. CDR3 nucleotides: TGTGCCAGCAGCTTAAGTTCCGATCAGCCCCAGCATTTT.

V is TRBV10-2 and J is TRBJ1-5, with D maybe TRBD1 (6 bases). The germline gives CDR1 WSHSY, CDR2 SAAADI. The CDR3 covers 14 residues. V was shortened by 2 bases and J by 11 bases, with 16 bases between the two germline ends. DNA for the CDR3: TGCGCCAGCAGTGAGCGAGGCAGGGGAAAAACCCAGCATTTT. It specifies CASSERGRGKTQHF.

The chain recombines TRBV5-1 with TRBJ1-2; no clear D gene. V shed 5 bases and J shed 1 base, with 6 bases lying between them. CDR1 and CDR2 from the germline V gene are SGHRS and YFSETQ. There are 12 residues in the CDR3. CDR3 in amino acids: CASRQDNYGYTF. CDR3 nucleotide sequence: TGCGCCAGCAGGCAGGATAACTATGGCTACACCTTC.

V is TRBV7-9 and J is TRBJ2-5, with D perhaps matching TRBD2 (6 bases). Germline V gives CDR1 SEHNR, CDR2 FQNEAQ (reference sequence). This CDR3 spans 13 amino acids. Between the trimmed V and J ends, which lost 7 bases and 1 base, there was a span of 10 bases. This CDR3 is CASTYGGQETQYF. As DNA, the CDR3 is TGTGCCAGCACCTACGGGGGCCAAGAGACCCAGTACTTC.

The V gene is TRBV6-1, the J gene TRBJ1-5; D is unclear. There are 13 residues in the CDR3. Trimming took off 5 bases at V and 7 bases at J, with 12 bases between the two ends. In germline, CDR1 is MNHNS, CDR2 SASEGT. CDR3 sequence reads: CASSSTEDQPQHF. For the CDR3, the DNA is TGTGCCAGCAGTTCAACAGAGGACCAGCCCCAGCATTTT.

The chain is built from TRBV5-5 and TRBJ2-3, with D perhaps matching TRBD1 or TRBD2 (5 bases each). Per germline, CDR1 SGHKS and CDR2 YYEKEE (reference sequence). V was shortened by 3 bases and J by 2 bases, with 10 bases between the two germline ends. The CDR3 is 14 amino acids. The DNA for the CDR3 is TGTGCCAGCAGCTACTGGGACGCCACAGATACGCAGTATTTT. Translated, it gives CASSYWDATDTQYF.

This clone came up a few times. The chain recombines TRBV30 with TRBJ1-2, with 7 bases identical to TRBD1. Trimming took 3 bases from V and 6 from J; bases not matched to a gene: 4. The CDR3 has 12 amino acids. The germline gives CDR1 GTSNPN, CDR2 SVGIG (reference sequence). In nucleotides, the CDR3 is TGTGCCTGGAGGGCAGGGGGGGATGGCTACACCTTC. Translated, it gives CAWRAGGDGYTF.

To note about this clone: The junction departs from germline at one end; a sequencing error may be responsible. V and J are TRBV4-2 and TRBJ2-3, with 9 bases that match TRBD2. The CDR3 totals 14 residues. Germline CDR1 and CDR2: LGHNA and YNFKEQ. In nucleotides, the CDR3 is TGTGCCAGCAGCCAAGATCGAGCGGGGGGACCCGGGTGTTTT. Protein sequence: CASSQDRAGGPGCF.

This clone showed up just a few times. The chain carries TRBV28 and TRBJ2-4; 7 positions agree with TRBD1. Germline CDR1 is MDHEN and CDR2 is SYDVKM. The CDR3 has 15 residues. J was trimmed by 1 base and V by 6 bases; bases with no gene match: 6. CDR3 nucleotides: TGTGCCAGCAGACCTTCGACAGGGGCCAAAAACATTCAGTACTTC. Protein: CASRPSTGAKNIQYF.

CDR3 sequence (DNA): TGTGCCAGCTCACAGGGGGACTTCGAAACAGATACGCAGTATTTT. Translation gives CASSQGDFETDTQYF. V gene TRBV18 combines with J gene TRBJ2-3, with D perhaps given as TRBD1 or TRBD2 (6 bases each). The CDR3 runs 15 residues. Trimming left V 4 bases short and J 3 bases short, with 14 bases between. Germline lookup yields CDR1 KGHSH and CDR2 LQKENI.

The CDR3 region is CATNPGTGYYEQYF. The CDR3 DNA follows: TGTGCCACCAACCCCGGGACAGGGTACTACGAGCAGTACTTC. V gene TRBV28 combines with J gene TRBJ2-7, with 9 bases aligning to TRBD1. V shed 10 bases and J 3 bases; nucleotides not matched to a gene: 10. The CDR3 sequence is 14 residues long. CDR1 is MDHEN, CDR2 SYDVKM, per germline. Full variable domain (rest looked up from reference TRBV28 and TRBJ2-7): DVKVTQSSRYLVKRTGEKVFLECVQDMDHENMFWYRQDPGLGLRLIYFSYDVKMKEKGDIPEGYSVSREKKERFSLILESASTNQTSMYLCATNPGTGYYEQYFGPGTRLTVT.

This rearrangement joins TRBV7-2 to TRBJ2-2, with 7 bases fitting TRBD1. Trimming at V came to 6 bases and at J to 5 bases, leaving 9 bases not matched to a gene. From germline, CDR1 is SGHTA and CDR2 FQGNSA. The CDR3 has 15 residues. CDR3 protein: CASRGTGVGTGELFF. The CDR3 nucleotides are TGTGCCAGCAGAGGCACAGGGGTAGGAACCGGGGAGCTGTTTTTT.

This chain joins TRBV9 and TRBJ1-1, with 7 positions matching TRBD1. Germline V gene sequence: CDR1 SGDLS, CDR2 YYNGEE. This CDR3 region has 14 residues. Trimming cost V 0 bases and J 4 bases; bases outside gene matches: 3. The CDR3 sequence is CASSVAPGGTEAFF. CDR3 bases: TGTGCCAGCAGCGTAGCTCCAGGGGGCACTGAAGCTTTCTTT.

V and J are TRBV25-1 and TRBJ2-2, with TRBD1 matching 10 bases. Germline V gives CDR1 MGHDK, CDR2 SYGVNS. J gave up 8 bases and V 0 bases, and 6 bases lay outside the gene matches. This CDR3 is 16 amino acids long. CDR3 sequence: CASSEYGTGVGGELFF. The CDR3 DNA follows: TGTGCCAGCAGTGAATACGGGACAGGGGTGGGTGGGGAGCTGTTTTTT.

This chain uses TRBV7-9 with TRBJ1-6, with 8 nucleotides matching TRBD1. Germline V gene data show CDR1 as SEHNR and CDR2 as FQNEAQ (reference sequence). This CDR3 comprises 15 residues. V dropped 7 bases and J dropped 9; count of bases not matched to a gene: 11. The DNA of the CDR3 is TGTGCCAGCAAGGGGCAGACAGGGGAGAGTTCACCCCTCCACTTT. Translating it yields CASKGQTGESSPLHF.

The rearrangement joins TRBV5-1 to TRBJ2-5, with D perhaps TRBD1 (6 bases). Germline assignment: CDR1 SGHRS and CDR2 YFSETQ. The CDR3 loop spans 15 amino acids. The germline V and J ends were trimmed by 0 bases and 6 bases, with 15 bases remaining between them. CDR3 nucleotides: TGCGCCAGCAGCTTGGCCGGCGCAGGGGTGCAGACCCAGTACTTC. Amino acids: CASSLAGAGVQTQYF.

J is TRBJ1-5 and V is TRBV19; no firm D call. Trimming removed 3 bases from V and 3 bases from J, with 12 bases in between. This CDR3 contains 15 residues. The V gene's germline CDR1 is LNHDA and CDR2 SQIVND (reference sequence). Here the CDR3 reads CASSIRADFNQPQHF. The CDR3 DNA is TGTGCCAGTAGTATTAGGGCAGACTTCAATCAGCCCCAGCATTTT.